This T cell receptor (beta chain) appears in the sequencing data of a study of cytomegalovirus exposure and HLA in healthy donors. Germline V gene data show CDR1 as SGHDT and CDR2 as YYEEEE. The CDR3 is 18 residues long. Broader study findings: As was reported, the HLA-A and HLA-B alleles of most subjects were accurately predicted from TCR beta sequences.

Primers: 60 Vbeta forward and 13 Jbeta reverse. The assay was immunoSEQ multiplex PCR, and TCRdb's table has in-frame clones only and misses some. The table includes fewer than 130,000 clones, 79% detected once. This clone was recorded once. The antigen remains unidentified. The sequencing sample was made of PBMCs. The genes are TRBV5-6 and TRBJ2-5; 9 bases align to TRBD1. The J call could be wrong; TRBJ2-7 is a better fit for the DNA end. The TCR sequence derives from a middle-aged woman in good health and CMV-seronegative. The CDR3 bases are TGTGCCAGCAGCTCCTACCCGTCCGACAGGGGGTTTACCTACGAGCAGTACTTC. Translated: CASSSYPSDRGFTYEQYF.